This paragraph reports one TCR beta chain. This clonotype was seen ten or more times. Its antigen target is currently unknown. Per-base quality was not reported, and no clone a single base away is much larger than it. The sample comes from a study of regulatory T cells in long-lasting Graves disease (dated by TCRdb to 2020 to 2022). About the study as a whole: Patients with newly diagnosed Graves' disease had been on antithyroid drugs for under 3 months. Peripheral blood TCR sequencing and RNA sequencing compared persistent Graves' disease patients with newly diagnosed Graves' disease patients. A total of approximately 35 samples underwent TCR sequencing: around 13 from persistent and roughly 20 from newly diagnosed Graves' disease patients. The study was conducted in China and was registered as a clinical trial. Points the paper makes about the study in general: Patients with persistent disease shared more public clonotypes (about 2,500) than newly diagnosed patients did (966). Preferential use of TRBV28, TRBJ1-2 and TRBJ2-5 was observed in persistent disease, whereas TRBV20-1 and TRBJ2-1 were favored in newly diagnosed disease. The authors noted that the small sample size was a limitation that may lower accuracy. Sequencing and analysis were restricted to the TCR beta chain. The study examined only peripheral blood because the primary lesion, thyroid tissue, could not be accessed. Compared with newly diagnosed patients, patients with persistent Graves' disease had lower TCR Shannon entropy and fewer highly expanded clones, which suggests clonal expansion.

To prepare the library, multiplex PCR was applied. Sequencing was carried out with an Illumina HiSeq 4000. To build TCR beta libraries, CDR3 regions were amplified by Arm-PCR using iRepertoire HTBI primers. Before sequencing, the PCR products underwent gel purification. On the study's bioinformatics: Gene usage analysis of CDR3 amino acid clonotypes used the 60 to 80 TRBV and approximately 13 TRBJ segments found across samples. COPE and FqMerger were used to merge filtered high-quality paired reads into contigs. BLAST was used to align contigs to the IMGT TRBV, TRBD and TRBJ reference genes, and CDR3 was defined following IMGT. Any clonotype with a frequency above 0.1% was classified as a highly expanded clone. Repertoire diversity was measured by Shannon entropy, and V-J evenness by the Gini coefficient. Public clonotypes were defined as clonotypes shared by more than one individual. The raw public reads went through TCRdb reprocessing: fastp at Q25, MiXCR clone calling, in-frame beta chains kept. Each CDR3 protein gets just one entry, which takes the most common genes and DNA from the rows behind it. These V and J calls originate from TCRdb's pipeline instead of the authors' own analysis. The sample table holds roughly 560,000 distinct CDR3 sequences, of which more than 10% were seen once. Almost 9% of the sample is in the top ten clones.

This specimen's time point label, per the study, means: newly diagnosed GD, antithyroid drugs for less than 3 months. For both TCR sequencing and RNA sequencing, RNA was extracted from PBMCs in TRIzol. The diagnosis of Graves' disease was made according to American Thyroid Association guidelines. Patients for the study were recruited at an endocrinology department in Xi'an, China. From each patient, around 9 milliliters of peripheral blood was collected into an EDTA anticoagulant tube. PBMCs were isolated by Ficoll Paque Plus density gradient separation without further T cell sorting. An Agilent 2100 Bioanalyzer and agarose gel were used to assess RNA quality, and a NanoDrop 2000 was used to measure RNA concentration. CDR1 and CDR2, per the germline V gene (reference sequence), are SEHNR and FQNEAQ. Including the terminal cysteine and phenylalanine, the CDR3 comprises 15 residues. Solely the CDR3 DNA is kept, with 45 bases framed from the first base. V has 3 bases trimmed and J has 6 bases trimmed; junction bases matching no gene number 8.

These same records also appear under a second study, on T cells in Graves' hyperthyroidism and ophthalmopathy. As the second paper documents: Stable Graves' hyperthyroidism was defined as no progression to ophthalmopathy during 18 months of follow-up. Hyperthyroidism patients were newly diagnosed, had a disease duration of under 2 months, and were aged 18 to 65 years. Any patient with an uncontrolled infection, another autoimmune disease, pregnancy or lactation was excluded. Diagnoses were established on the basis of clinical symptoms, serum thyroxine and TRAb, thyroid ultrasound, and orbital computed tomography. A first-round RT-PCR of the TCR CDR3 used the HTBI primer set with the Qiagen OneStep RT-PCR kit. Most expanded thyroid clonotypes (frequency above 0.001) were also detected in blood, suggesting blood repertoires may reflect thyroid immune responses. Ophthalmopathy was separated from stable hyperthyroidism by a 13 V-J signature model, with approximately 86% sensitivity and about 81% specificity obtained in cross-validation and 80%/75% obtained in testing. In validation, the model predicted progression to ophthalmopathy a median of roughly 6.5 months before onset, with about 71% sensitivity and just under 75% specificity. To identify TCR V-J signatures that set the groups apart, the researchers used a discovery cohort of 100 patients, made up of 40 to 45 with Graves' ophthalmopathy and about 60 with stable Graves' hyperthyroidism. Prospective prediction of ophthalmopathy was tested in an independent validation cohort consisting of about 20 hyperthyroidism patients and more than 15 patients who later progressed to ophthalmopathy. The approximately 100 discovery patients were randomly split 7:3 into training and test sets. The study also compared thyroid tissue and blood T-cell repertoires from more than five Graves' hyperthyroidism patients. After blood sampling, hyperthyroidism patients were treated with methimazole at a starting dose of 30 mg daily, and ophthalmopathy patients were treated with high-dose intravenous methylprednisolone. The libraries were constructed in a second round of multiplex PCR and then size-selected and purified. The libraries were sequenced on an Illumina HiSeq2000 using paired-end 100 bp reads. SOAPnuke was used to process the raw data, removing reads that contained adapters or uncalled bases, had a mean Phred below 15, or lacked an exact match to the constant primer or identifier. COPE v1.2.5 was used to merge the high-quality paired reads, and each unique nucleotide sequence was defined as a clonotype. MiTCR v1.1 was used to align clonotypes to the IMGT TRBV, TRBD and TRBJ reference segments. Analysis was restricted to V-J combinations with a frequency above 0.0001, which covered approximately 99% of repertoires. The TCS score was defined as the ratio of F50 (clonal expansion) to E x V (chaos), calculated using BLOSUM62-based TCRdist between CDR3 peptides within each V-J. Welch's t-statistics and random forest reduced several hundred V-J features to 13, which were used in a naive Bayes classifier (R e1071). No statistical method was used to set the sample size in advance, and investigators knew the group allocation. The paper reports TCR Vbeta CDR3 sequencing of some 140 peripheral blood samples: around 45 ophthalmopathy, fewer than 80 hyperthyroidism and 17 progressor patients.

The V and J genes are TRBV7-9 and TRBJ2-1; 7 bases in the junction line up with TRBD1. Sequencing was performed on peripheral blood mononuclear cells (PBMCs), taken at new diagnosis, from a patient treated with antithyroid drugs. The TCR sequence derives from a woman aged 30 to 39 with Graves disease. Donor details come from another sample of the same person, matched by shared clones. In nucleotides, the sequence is TGTGCCAGCAGCTTCAACAGGGGCCAGGGCAATGAGCAGTTCTTC. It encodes CASSFNRGQGNEQFF.